Listed below are T cell receptor beta chains from one sample, sequenced in a study of shared clonotypes between healthy human individuals. TCRdb's copy holds only in-frame clones and misses some; the assay was immunoSEQ multiplex PCR. The profile shows 300,000 to 400,000 clones, approximately 79% of them singletons. Sequencing was done on a sample of memory CD4+ T cells sorted from blood. Source of these receptors: a man aged 30 to 39 in good health. Both conserved end residues are part of each CDR3. The D gene is left open where the match is weak. Some rows have no size entry. The others give once, few or many, or a class for an expanded clone.

D,V,size,J,CDR3,DNA
NA,TRBV18,NA,TRBJ1-5,CASSSGVADLNQPQHF,TGTGCCAGCTCATCCGGGGTAGCGGACCTTAATCAGCCCCAGCATTTT
NA,TRBV19,few,TRBJ2-2,CASWDVRQSNTGELFF,TGTGCCAGTTGGGATGTCCGACAATCGAACACCGGGGAGCTGTTTTTT
NA,TRBV6-6,NA,TRBJ2-3,CASSYGRPDTQYF,TGTGCCAGCAGTTACGGCCGCCCAGATACGCAGTATTTT
NA,TRBV6-5,few,TRBJ2-3,CASSRDFTDTQYF,TGTGCCAGCAGCCGGGACTTCACAGATACGCAGTATTTT
NA,TRBV10-3,few,TRBJ1-5,CAISMQGGEPQHF,TGTGCCATCAGTATGCAGGGAGGTGAGCCCCAGCATTTT
NA,TRBV19,NA,TRBJ1-1,CASSGQSNTEAFF,TGTGCCAGTAGCGGACAATCGAACACTGAAGCTTTCTTT
NA,TRBV5-1,NA,TRBJ2-6,CASSSTGLSGANVLTF,TGCGCCAGCAGCTCCACGGGGCTTTCTGGGGCCAACGTCCTGACTTTC
NA,TRBV11-2,NA,TRBJ2-7,CASSLLETNPPLYEQYF,TGTGCCAGCAGCTTATTGGAGACTAACCCTCCTCTCTACGAGCAGTACTTC
NA,TRBV7-9,NA,TRBJ2-6,CASSLYSNGANVLTF,TGTGCCAGCAGCCTATACAGTAATGGGGCCAACGTCCTGACTTTC
TRBD1,TRBV14,once,TRBJ2-1,CASSLFGDRGFDEQFF,TGTGCCAGCAGCCTCTTCGGCGACAGGGGTTTCGATGAGCAGTTCTTC
NA,TRBV18,NA,TRBJ2-6,CASSGLTGYSGANVLTF,TGTGCCAGCTCTGGCCTCACAGGGTATTCTGGGGCCAACGTCCTGACTTTC
TRBD2,TRBV7-9,NA,TRBJ2-7,CASSPLSSGSYEQYF,TGTGCCAGCAGCCCACTCTCTAGCGGGAGCTACGAGCAGTACTTC
NA,TRBV5-4,few,TRBJ2-6,CASSVGGAAGANVLTF,TGTGCCAGCAGCGTGGGGGGGGCCGCTGGGGCCAACGTCCTGACTTTC
NA,TRBV19,NA,TRBJ1-5,CASSISTTGWNQPQHF,TGTGCCAGTAGTATTTCGACCACAGGGTGGAATCAGCCCCAGCATTTT
NA,TRBV27,few,TRBJ2-3,CASSSPQGSTDTQYF,TGTGCCAGCAGTTCTCCCCAAGGGAGCACAGATACGCAGTATTTT
NA,TRBV18,NA,TRBJ1-3,CASSPSAPGSGNTIYF,TGTGCCAGCTCACCAAGCGCGCCGGGCTCTGGAAACACCATATATTTT
NA,TRBV7-2,NA,TRBJ2-1,CASSLLGGSYNEQFF,TGTGCCAGCAGCTTACTGGGCGGTTCCTACAATGAGCAGTTCTTC
TRBD2,TRBV11-2,NA,TRBJ2-1,CASSFSSKRAGGNNEQFF,TGTGCCAGCAGCTTCTCTTCAAAACGGGCGGGAGGTAACAATGAGCAGTTCTTC
NA,TRBV6-5,NA,TRBJ1-3,CASSYSPGSSGNTIYF,TGTGCCAGCAGTTACTCACCGGGCTCCTCTGGAAACACCATATATTTT
TRBD1,TRBV5-1,NA,TRBJ2-7,CASSFSPGTASEQYF,TGCGCCAGCAGCTTCTCTCCGGGGACAGCGTCCGAGCAGTACTTC
TRBD1,TRBV7-8,once,TRBJ2-2,CASSQQGARTGELFF,TGTGCCAGCAGCCAACAGGGGGCGAGGACCGGGGAGCTGTTTTTT
NA,TRBV7-9,NA,TRBJ2-5,CASSWYQETQYF,TGTGCCAGCAGTTGGTACCAAGAGACCCAGTACTTC
TRBD1,TRBV7-8,NA,TRBJ1-1,CASSLGTGRITEAFF,TGTGCCAGCAGCTTAGGGACAGGGAGGATCACTGAAGCTTTCTTT
TRBD2,TRBV2,NA,TRBJ2-2,CASRASGSFGELFF,TGTGCCAGCAGGGCTAGCGGGAGTTTTGGGGAGCTGTTTTTT